Below are 25 T cell receptor beta chains sequenced from a single sample in a study of shared clonotypes between healthy human individuals. Profiled with immunoSEQ multiplex PCR; TCRdb holds only in-frame clones, not every one. The sample lists about 2.4 million clones; 90% to 95% were seen once. Sequenced sample: naive CD4+ T cells sorted from blood. Specified subset: CD45RA+ positively selected. These TCRs come from a man aged 18 to 29 in good health.

The table lists this clone with a count of one. The J gene is TRBJ1-4, the V gene TRBV6-5; D may be TRBD1 (5 bases). V lost 6 bases to trimming and J lost 5 bases, with 10 bases between them. The CDR3 length is 13 residues. The V gene's germline CDR1 is MNHEY and CDR2 SVGAGI. Here the CDR3 reads CASRWDGNEKLFF. CDR3 DNA: TGTGCCAGCAGATGGGACGGGAATGAAAAACTGTTTTTT.

This sequence joins TRBV7-9 and TRBJ2-3; TRBD1 agrees at 7 bases. CDR3 length equals 14 residues. Germline lookup yields CDR1 SEHNR and CDR2 FQNEAQ (reference sequence). J was trimmed by 6 bases and V by 5 bases; bases with no gene match: 8. The CDR3 here is CASSQRDSPDTQYF. For the CDR3, the DNA is TGTGCCAGCAGCCAAAGGGACAGTCCCGATACGCAGTATTTT.

The count of this clone is one. The chain recombines TRBV10-1 with TRBJ2-3, with 7 bases fitting TRBD2. CDR1 WNHNN and CDR2 SYGVQD come from the germline V gene (reference sequence). CDR3 length: 16 residues. Unmatched junction bases numbered 3, after V lost 0 bases and J lost 0 bases. The CDR3 spells CASSESGGGSTDTQYF. The CDR3 DNA is TGCGCCAGCAGTGAGTCCGGCGGGGGAAGCACAGATACGCAGTATTTT.

About this clone: At one boundary the junction diverges from the germline segment, which might be a read error. The chain combines TRBV7-2 with TRBJ2-3, with 9 positions matching TRBD2. The V gene's germline CDR1 is SGHTA and CDR2 FQGNSA. The length of the CDR3 is 12 residues. This CDR3 reads CASSLAGPGKYF. Here the CDR3 DNA reads TGTGCCAGCAGCCTAGCGGGACCCGGGAAGTATTTT.

The V call is TRBV30, the J call TRBJ2-3; D is unresolved. The V and J ends lost 0 bases and 4 bases respectively, with 14 bases between them. The length of the CDR3 is 15 residues. Germline V gene data show CDR1 as GTSNPN and CDR2 as SVGIG (reference sequence). The CDR3 DNA sequence: TGTGCCTGGAGTGTAGGGCTAGAGGTCTCAGATACGCAGTATTTT. This encodes CAWSVGLEVSDTQYF.

The gene calls are TRBV7-2 and TRBJ2-2; D is unresolved. V was pared by 2 bases and J by 4 bases, with 8 bases between. The CDR3 is made up of 14 amino acids. In germline, CDR1 is SGHTA, CDR2 FQGNSA. CDR3: CASSLRAATGELFF. CDR3 nucleotide sequence: TGTGCCAGCAGCTTACGGGCGGCCACCGGGGAGCTGTTTTTT.

This CDR3 is CAIRAVSTDTQYF. As DNA, the CDR3 is TGTGCCATCCGAGCGGTTAGCACAGATACGCAGTATTTT. This chain connects TRBV6-6 to TRBJ2-3; D is perhaps TRBD2 (5 bases). The CDR3 is made up of 13 amino acids. V gave up 10 bases and J gave up 0 bases, with 11 bases separating them. Germline V gives CDR1 MNHNY, CDR2 SVGAGI (reference sequence).

With regard to this clone: The same CDR3 is also encoded by other DNA sequences in this sample. The rearrangement joins TRBV6-1 to TRBJ1-4, with 7 nucleotides matching TRBD1. The CDR3 is made up of 12 amino acids. V was clipped by 6 bases and J by 5 bases; unmatched bases: 0. Germline lookup yields CDR1 MNHNS and CDR2 SASEGT. CDR3 protein: CASRQGNEKLFF. CDR3 coding DNA: TGTGCCAGCAGACAGGGGAATGAAAAACTGTTTTTT.

The rearrangement links TRBV7-2 to TRBJ1-5; weak D call: TRBD1 (6 bases). V shed 5 bases and J shed 7 bases, with 12 bases lying between them. Germline values: CDR1 SGHTA, CDR2 FQGNSA. This CDR3 has 13 amino acids. CDR3 loop: CASSQGYGQPQHF. The DNA for the CDR3 is TGTGCCAGCAGCCAGGGGTATGGGCAGCCCCAGCATTTT.

This chain joins TRBV6-1 and TRBJ2-1; D possibly corresponds to TRBD2 (5 bases). The CDR3 is 12 amino acids. The ends were cut back, 7 bases at V and 5 bases at J, with 9 bases in the middle. Looked up from germline, CDR1 is MNHNS and CDR2 is SASEGT. CDR3 residues: CASTWGDNEQFF. In DNA, the CDR3 is TGTGCCAGCACCTGGGGAGACAATGAGCAGTTCTTC.

This clone was detected only once. V gene TRBV23-1 combines with J gene TRBJ1-2; D ambiguous. TRBV23-1 carries the ORF label, with uncertain function. The CDR3 runs to 15 residues. V was cut by 7 bases and J by 5 bases, with 20 bases left in between. CDR3 DNA sequence: TGCGCCAGCAACGGGCCCAGAGATCAGTTTTATGGCTACACCTTC. Translation: CASNGPRDQFYGYTF.

The rearrangement uses TRBV5-1 and TRBJ2-2; 7 bases agree with TRBD2. Germline loops: CDR1 SGHRS, CDR2 YFSETQ. The CDR3 is made up of 15 amino acids. V lost 3 bases, J lost 6 bases, and 8 bases stayed unmatched. The CDR3 DNA reads TGCGCCAGCAGCTCACCGACTAGCTTCCCCGGGGAGCTGTTTTTT. Its translation is CASSSPTSFPGELFF.

For the CDR3, the DNA is TGTGCCAGCAGCCCCCTAGACAGACTTATGAACACTGAAGCTTTCTTT. Encoded protein: CASSPLDRLMNTEAFF. The rearrangement uses TRBV16 and TRBJ1-1; tentatively, D is TRBD1 (5 bases). V was trimmed by 4 bases and J by 0 bases, leaving 15 bases between them. Germline CDR1 is KGHSY and CDR2 is FQNENV. The CDR3 length is 16 residues.

V and J are TRBV2 and TRBJ2-4, with TRBD2 matching over 12 bases. Germline V gives CDR1 SNHLY, CDR2 FYNNEI. The CDR3 consists of 19 residues. V lost 3 bases and J lost 0; bases outside the gene matches: 9. Here the CDR3 reads CASSELAGGLPLAKNIQYF. The CDR3 bases are TGTGCCAGCAGTGAGCTAGCGGGAGGGTTACCTCTAGCCAAAAACATTCAGTACTTC.

This clone was counted a single time. The chain links TRBV19 to TRBJ2-2; TRBD1 might be the D (6 bases). This CDR3 is built from 13 residues. V lost 10 bases to trimming and J lost 0 bases, with 9 bases between them. Germline CDR1 and CDR2: LNHDA and SQIVND (reference sequence). The DNA of the CDR3 is TGTGCCATACGGACAGCGAACACCGGGGAGCTGTTTTTT. Translating it yields CAIRTANTGELFF.

This clone appeared once. The chain recombines TRBV18 with TRBJ1-1; no reliable D call. The CDR3 covers 13 residues. Trimming stripped 3 bases from V and 3 bases from J, with 8 bases between. The germline CDR1 and CDR2 sequences are KGHSH and LQKENI. The CDR3 here is CASSPRMDTEAFF. In DNA, the CDR3 is TGTGCCAGCTCACCTCGGATGGACACTGAAGCTTTCTTT.

This chain links TRBV2 with TRBJ1-1, with 7 bases fitting TRBD1. Germline CDR1 is SNHLY and CDR2 is FYNNEI. There are 15 residues in the CDR3. The V and J ends lost 1 base and 0 bases, in that order; junction bases with no gene match: 2. CDR3 residues: CASSEEGTVNTEAFF. CDR3 nucleotides: TGTGCCAGCAGTGAAGAGGGGACAGTGAACACTGAAGCTTTCTTT.

The V call is TRBV18, the J call TRBJ1-1, with 7 positions matching TRBD1. The CDR3 consists of 13 residues. In germline, CDR1 is KGHSH, CDR2 LQKENI. Trimming removed 6 bases from V and 3 bases from J; junction bases left unmatched: 4. Here the CDR3 reads CASSQGEDTEAFF. CDR3 coding DNA: TGTGCCAGCTCCCAGGGGGAGGACACTGAAGCTTTCTTT.

The CDR3 DNA reads as TGCAGCGTCAAGACAGGGGGGAGGTACGAGCAGTACTTC. As protein: CSVKTGGRYEQYF. The chain recombines TRBV29-1 with TRBJ2-7, with 9 nucleotides matching TRBD1. Germline trimming cut 6 bases from V and 4 bases from J; bases unmatched to any gene: 7. CDR1 is SQVTM, CDR2 ANQGSEA, per germline. The CDR3 spans 13 residues.

This clone was observed a single time. At the DNA level, this CDR3 is encoded by other sequences in the same sample as well. The V call is TRBV19, the J call TRBJ1-1, with D unclear. The CDR3 is 13 amino acids. V lost 3 bases and J 5 bases, leaving 10 bases between the germline ends. CDR1 LNHDA and CDR2 SQIVND come from the germline V gene (reference sequence). In DNA, the CDR3 is TGTGCCAGTAGTATCCTTGGTGGTACTGAAGCTTTCTTT. Protein sequence: CASSILGGTEAFF. The complete variable domain, with remaining parts taken from reference TRBV19 and TRBJ1-1, reads DGGITQSPKYLFRKEGQNVTLSCEQNLNHDAMYWYRQDPGQGLRLIYYSQIVNDFQKGDIAEGYSVSREKKESFPLTVTSAQKNPTAFYLCASSILGGTEAFFGQGTRLTVV.

The DNA of the CDR3 is TGTGCCAGCAGCCGAGCGGGACTTCAAGAGACCCAGTACTTC. Amino acid sequence: CASSRAGLQETQYF. The V gene is TRBV7-2, the J gene TRBJ2-5; TRBD2 matches 7 bases. Germline V gives CDR1 SGHTA, CDR2 FQGNSA. V shed 5 bases and J 2 bases; nucleotides not matched to a gene: 5. This CDR3 comprises 14 residues.

V gene TRBV27 combines with J gene TRBJ2-7; a possible D gene is TRBD2 (5 bases). Germline CDR1 reads MNHEY; CDR2 reads SMNVEV (reference sequence). The CDR3 spans 13 residues. Trimming took 2 bases from V and 6 from J, leaving 11 bases between them. In nucleotides, the CDR3 is TGTGCCAGCAGTTTAGGTCTAGGGAGCGAGCAGTACTTC. Its protein is CASSLGLGSEQYF.

Note on this clone: At the DNA level, this CDR3 is encoded by other sequences in the same sample as well. Written as DNA, the CDR3 is TGCGCCAGCAGCTTGGTTGTGGGGGAAACAGATACGCAGTATTTT. The encoded protein is CASSLVVGETDTQYF. V gene TRBV5-1 combines with J gene TRBJ2-3; either TRBD1 or TRBD2 may supply D (5 bases each). The CDR3 is 15 amino acids. Germline V gene data show CDR1 as SGHRS and CDR2 as YFSETQ. Between the trimmed V and J ends, which lost 0 bases and 3 bases, there was a span of 11 bases. The whole variable domain, remainder taken from reference TRBV5-1 and TRBJ2-3, is KAGVTQTPRYLIKTRGQQVTLSCSPISGHRSVSWYQQTPGQGLQFLFEYFSETQRNKGNFPGRFSGRQFSNSRSEMNVSTLELGDSALYLCASSLVVGETDTQYFGPGTRLTVL.

This clone was seen just once. The rearrangement joins TRBV5-1 to TRBJ1-6, with TRBD1 identical over 7 bases. The V and J ends lost 3 bases and 6 bases, in that order; junction bases with no gene match: 6. Germline CDR1 SGHRS, CDR2 YFSETQ. This CDR3 region has 15 residues. The CDR3, as DNA: TGCGCCAGCAGCTCCGAGGGACAGCCTAATTCACCCCTCCACTTT. It translates to CASSSEGQPNSPLHF.

The chain joins TRBV10-3 to TRBJ2-7; no firm D call. V was clipped by 7 bases and J by 4 bases, with 14 bases between them. The germline gives CDR1 ENHRY, CDR2 SYGVKD. The CDR3 extends over 13 amino acids. CDR3 loop: CAIKGTTAYEQYF. CDR3 bases: TGTGCCATCAAAGGTACGACTGCATACGAGCAGTACTTC.